A selection of T cell receptor beta chains follows, all from one sample in a study of early T cells in non-severe SARS-CoV-2 infection. Each CDR3 protein gets one entry after TCRdb re-called the 5' RACE reads with MiXCR. The sample shows around 44,000 distinct CDR3 sequences, approximately 7.6% of them seen only once. Sequencing was performed on whole blood. The receptors derive from an adult who was a healthcare worker with PCR-confirmed SARS-CoV-2 infection or an uninfected control (not recorded which). The CDR3 runs from the conserved cysteine through the conserved F or W. The D gene is left open where the match is weak. Size tells how often a clone was seen (once, few, many) or the class of an expanded clone, and some rows leave it out.

TGCGCCAGCAGCCCCTTGGAGGGGGTTAACTATGGCTACACCTTC | CASSPLEGVNYGYTF | - | TRBJ1-2 | TRBV5-1 | many
TGTGCCAGCAGCCCGGGCAATGAGCAGTTCTTC | CASSPGNEQFF | - | TRBJ2-1 | TRBV12-3/TRBV12-4 | many
TGTGCCAGCAGCCCCTCTGGGGGACTAGTATACAATGAGCAGTTCTTC | CASSPSGGLVYNEQFF | TRBD2 | TRBJ2-1 | TRBV7-8 | few
TGCAGTGCTAGAGCCCTAAGTCGCGGCAATAACTATGGCTACACCTTC | CSARALSRGNNYGYTF | - | TRBJ1-2 | TRBV20-1 | -
TGTGCCAGCAGTTTCAGAGACAGCACTGAAGCTTTCTTT | CASSFRDSTEAFF | - | TRBJ1-1 | TRBV6-2/TRBV6-3 | -
TGTGCCAGCACCCGGGACATCTACGAGCTGTTTTTT | CASTRDIYELFF | - | TRBJ2-2 | TRBV12-3/TRBV12-4 | many
TGCAGTGCTAGAGTCCGACTAGCGAGCTCCTACAATGAGCAGTTCTTC | CSARVRLASSYNEQFF | TRBD2 | TRBJ2-1 | TRBV20-1 | many
TGCGCCAGCAGTTCCACGTCGTACAATGAGCAGTTCTTC | CASSSTSYNEQFF | - | TRBJ2-1 | TRBV10-2 | many
TGTGCCAGCAGCCCGGGACTAGCGGGGATCACGCAGTATTTT | CASSPGLAGITQYF | TRBD2 | TRBJ2-3 | TRBV3-1 | many
TGTGCCAGCAGCTTAATACTGAACACTGAAGCTTTCTTT | CASSLILNTEAFF | - | TRBJ1-1 | TRBV7-2 | -
TGTGCCAGCAGTCCCGAACTAGTTGGAGAGACCCAGTACTTC | CASSPELVGETQYF | - | TRBJ2-5 | TRBV28 | many
TGTGCCAGCAGTGAATCTGCGGGGGCTATGTACGAGCAGTACTTC | CASSESAGAMYEQYF | - | TRBJ2-7 | TRBV2 | many
TGTGCCAGCAGCTTAGACCGGGGTAGCACCGGGGAGCTGTTTTTT | CASSLDRGSTGELFF | - | TRBJ2-2 | TRBV11-2 | many
TGTGCCAGCAGAGGAACGGGGAGCAATCAGCCCCAGCATTTT | CASRGTGSNQPQHF | - | TRBJ1-5 | TRBV27 | many
TGTGCCAGCAGCTTGGTAGGGGGTAGCACAGATACGCAGTATTTT | CASSLVGGSTDTQYF | - | TRBJ2-3 | TRBV5-4 | few
TGTGCCAGCAGCTTTCCATCCGCCGGGACAGTGACCTACGAGCAGTACTTC | CASSFPSAGTVTYEQYF | TRBD1 | TRBJ2-7 | TRBV28 | -
TGTGCCAGCAGTGAGGGACGGAACTATGGCTACACCTTC | CASSEGRNYGYTF | - | TRBJ1-2 | TRBV6-6 | many
TGTGCCAGCAGCTTACGGGGAGGAGGAAACACCATATATTTT | CASSLRGGGNTIYF | - | TRBJ1-3 | TRBV7-9 | -
TGTGCCAGCAGCCAAAGGACTAGCCGGGGTCCAGATACGCAGTATTTT | CASSQRTSRGPDTQYF | TRBD2 | TRBJ2-3 | TRBV3-1 | few
TGTGCCAGCAGTTATGAGAGGGGGGTTAACACTGAAGCTTTCTTT | CASSYERGVNTEAFF | - | TRBJ1-1 | TRBV6-6 | many
TGTGCCATCAGTAAACAGGTTCAAGAGACCCAGTACTTC | CAISKQVQETQYF | - | TRBJ2-5 | TRBV10-3 | many
TGTGCCAGCAGGGGGGCAGCCCTATCTAACTATGGCTACACCTTC | CASRGAALSNYGYTF | - | TRBJ1-2 | TRBV28 | few
TGTGCCAGCAGTTTATTTTTATCGACTTCACCCCTCCACTTT | CASSLFLSTSPLHF | - | TRBJ1-6 | TRBV28 | -
TGTGCCAGCAGCGGACAGGGGATTGGAAACACCATATATTTT | CASSGQGIGNTIYF | TRBD1 | TRBJ1-3 | TRBV5-6 | many
TGTGCCATCAGTGACGGGGGGGCCGCCGGGGAGCTGTTTTTT | CAISDGGAAGELFF | TRBD2 | TRBJ2-2 | TRBV10-3 | many
TGTGCCAGCAGACGGGGGGATGAGCAGTTCTTC | CASRRGDEQFF | TRBD2 | TRBJ2-1 | TRBV6-5 | -
TGTGCCAGCAGCCGGGACACCCTATACGAGCAGTACTTC | CASSRDTLYEQYF | - | TRBJ2-7 | TRBV14 | -
TGTGCCAGCAGTGAAGTGAGGGCCACTGAAGCTTTCTTT | CASSEVRATEAFF | - | TRBJ1-1 | TRBV6-1 | many
TGTGCCAGCAGCTTGAGGACAGGGAATGGCTACACCTTC | CASSLRTGNGYTF | TRBD1 | TRBJ1-2 | TRBV3-1 | few
TGTGCCAGCAGTTTAGGGGGTGACGGTTCACCCCTCCACTTT | CASSLGGDGSPLHF | - | TRBJ1-6 | TRBV6-6 | many
TGTGCCAGCAGCATTACGGTCTGGGGCGGGGAGCTGTTTTTT | CASSITVWGGELFF | - | TRBJ2-2 | TRBV5-5 | -
TGCGCCAGTCATGCGGCGGGGGGTTCCTACAATGAGCAGTTCTTC | CASHAAGGSYNEQFF | TRBD2 | TRBJ2-1 | TRBV5-1 | few
TGTGCCTGGTTGGGGGACATCGCACAAGAGACCCAGTACTTC | CAWLGDIAQETQYF | - | TRBJ2-5 | TRBV30 | -
TGTGCCAGCAGCTTACTTAGCTGGGTCGGGCAGCCCCAGCATTTT | CASSLLSWVGQPQHF | - | TRBJ1-5 | TRBV7-2 | few
TGTGCCAGCAGCTTAGGATACGAGCAGTACTTC | CASSLGYEQYF | - | TRBJ2-7 | TRBV12-3/TRBV12-4 | medium-sized
TGTGCCAGCAGTCCGGACAGGGTAAACTATGGCTACACCTTC | CASSPDRVNYGYTF | TRBD1 | TRBJ1-2 | TRBV6-5 | few
TGTGCCAGCAGCGTAAGTACCCACACTGAAGCTTTCTTT | CASSVSTHTEAFF | - | TRBJ1-1 | TRBV9 | many
TGTGCCAGCAGCCAAGACTCGGGGCTCGATTCACCCCTCCACTTT | CASSQDSGLDSPLHF | - | TRBJ1-6 | TRBV4-2 | -
TGCGCCAGCAGCCAAGAACTTCCCAGCGGGGGGTCAGATGAGCAGTTCTTC | CASSQELPSGGSDEQFF | TRBD2 | TRBJ2-1 | TRBV4-3 | few
TGTGCCAGTAGTATGGCACCAAGCACAGATACGCAGTATTTT | CASSMAPSTDTQYF | - | TRBJ2-3 | TRBV19 | few
TGTGCCAGCAGCGCGGGGGGGAAAAACATTCAGTACTTC | CASSAGGKNIQYF | TRBD2 | TRBJ2-4 | TRBV7-9 | -
TGTGCCAGCAGTCCGGGACATGGCTATGGCTACACCTTC | CASSPGHGYGYTF | - | TRBJ1-2 | TRBV12-3/TRBV12-4 | -
TGTGCCAGCAGCCCGGGACGGAATAATTCACCCCTCCACTTT | CASSPGRNNSPLHF | - | TRBJ1-6 | TRBV5-4 | -
TGTGCCAGCAGCGTGGTGGCAGATACGCAGTATTTT | CASSVVADTQYF | - | TRBJ2-3 | TRBV28 | many
TGTGCCAGCACGGCCAGGACAGGGCCCAATCAGCCCCAGCATTTT | CASTARTGPNQPQHF | TRBD1 | TRBJ1-5 | TRBV28 | many
TGTGCCAGCAGTGAACAGGGTGGGACCACTGAAGCTTTCTTT | CASSEQGGTTEAFF | - | TRBJ1-1 | TRBV6-1 | -